The 21 T cell receptor beta chains presented below share a single source sample, sequenced in a study of cytomegalovirus exposure and HLA in healthy donors (dated by TCRdb to the late 2010s). The library relied on the immunoSEQ multiplex PCR assay. For the multiplex PCR, a mixture combining 60 forward primers for TCR Vbeta segments and 13 reverse primers for TCR Jbeta segments was used. As stored in TCRdb, this immuneACCESS dataset retains in-frame rearrangements with V and J assigned. A fraction of the clones does not appear; measured against another copy, unresolved V genes explain less than half of the discrepancy, and the remainder lacks a known reason. This sample gives about 150,000 clones in total; roughly 70% of them show up just once. The ten largest clones capture about 10% of the sample. Sequencing used PBMCs. The receptor set was obtained from a man in his thirties or forties in good health and CMV-seropositive.

J is TRBJ2-1 and V is TRBV6-1, with D possibly being TRBD2 (6 bases). Germline V gene sequence: CDR1 MNHNS, CDR2 SASEGT. This CDR3 comprises 17 residues. With 1 base removed from V and 3 bases from J, the gap between germline ends came to 16 bases. CDR3 loop: CASSEDLRGRIYNEQFF. CDR3 nucleotides: TGTGCCAGCAGTGAAGATTTGCGGGGTCGCATCTACAATGAGCAGTTCTTC.

The gene calls are TRBV4-1 and TRBJ2-1; TRBD1 agrees at 9 bases. The CDR3 covers 18 residues. The V gene's germline CDR1 is MGHRA and CDR2 YSYEKL. V trimming: 2 bases; J trimming: 8 bases; junction bases outside the gene matches: 16. This CDR3 reads CASSQYSVGQGLGHEQFF. CDR3 nucleotide sequence: TGCGCCAGCAGCCAATATTCTGTGGGACAGGGTCTAGGCCATGAGCAGTTCTTC.

V gene TRBV13 combines with J gene TRBJ1-2; no firm D call. CDR3 length equals 15 residues. V was pared by 1 base and J by 4 bases, with 13 bases between. Germline V lookup: CDR1 PRHDT, CDR2 FYEKMQ (reference sequence). The CDR3 sequence: CASSLEPTPGYGYTF. The CDR3, as DNA: TGTGCCAGCAGCTTAGAACCGACTCCGGGCTATGGCTACACCTTC.

This clone was seen only once. V usage is TRBV28 and J usage is TRBJ1-2; no firm D call. CDR1 is MDHEN, CDR2 SYDVKM, per germline. This CDR3 comprises 12 residues. Between the trimmed V and J ends, which lost 3 bases and 4 bases, there was a span of 6 bases. The DNA for the CDR3 is TGTGCCAGCAGTTTTTCGGGCTATGGCTACACCTTC. It is translated as CASSFSGYGYTF.

A single count supports this clone. This chain connects TRBV5-1 to TRBJ2-3; D is uncertain. Trimming removed 7 bases from V and 5 bases from J, with 17 bases in between. This CDR3 contains 14 residues. Germline V CDR1 and CDR2: SGHRS, YFSETQ. The CDR3 loop reads CASLRLPGGDTQYF. The CDR3 DNA is TGCGCCAGCCTACGTTTACCTGGTGGAGATACGCAGTATTTT.

V and J are TRBV5-5 and TRBJ2-1; 8 nucleotides align to TRBD1. The V and J ends lost 3 bases and 2 bases, in that order; junction bases with no gene match: 4. From germline, CDR1 is SGHKS and CDR2 YYEKEE (reference sequence). The CDR3 is 15 amino acids. In nucleotides, the CDR3 is TGTGCCAGCAGCTCCGCAGGGGGCACCTACAATGAGCAGTTCTTC. It codes for CASSSAGGTYNEQFF. Full variable domain (rest looked up from reference TRBV5-5 and TRBJ2-1): DAGVTQSPTHLIKTRGQQVTLRCSPISGHKSVSWYQQVLGQGPQFIFQYYEKEERGRGNFPDRFSARQFPNYSSELNVNALLLGDSALYLCASSSAGGTYNEQFFGPGTRLTVL.

A word on this clone: One junction end disagrees with the germline gene, perhaps due to a read error. The V call is TRBV7-9, the J call TRBJ2-1, with 7 bases identical to TRBD1. This CDR3 contains 14 residues. Per the germline V gene, CDR1 is SEHNR and CDR2 is FQNEAQ (reference sequence). CDR3 amino acids: CSSSPGQGVNEQFF. Written as DNA, the CDR3 is TGTTCCAGCAGCCCCGGTCAGGGGGTAAATGAGCAGTTCTTC.

There are a few counts of this clone. The genes are TRBV5-4 and TRBJ2-7, with TRBD1 identical over 8 bases. The CDR3 is 14 residues long. Germline values: CDR1 SGHNT, CDR2 YYREEE (reference sequence). With V trimmed by 1 base and J by 6 bases, 6 bases remained unmatched. The CDR3 DNA follows: TGTGCCAGCAGCTTGTGGGCAGGGGGCGGCGAGCAGTACTTC. Protein product: CASSLWAGGGEQYF.

This clone was detected only a few times. The chain carries TRBV6-6 and TRBJ1-5; maybe TRBD1 (5 bases). V dropped 0 bases and J dropped 7 bases, with 10 bases sitting between them. This CDR3 has 14 residues. Germline values: CDR1 MNHNY, CDR2 SVGAGI (reference sequence). CDR3: CASSYSGGFQPQHF. CDR3 DNA sequence: TGTGCCAGCAGTTACTCGGGGGGGTTCCAGCCCCAGCATTTT.

This clone was seen only once. The rearrangement uses TRBV28 and TRBJ2-1; 14 bases are a match to TRBD2. CDR3 length: 15 residues. After removal of 7 bases from V and 7 bases from J, the junction contained 6 bases not matched to a gene. The germline V gene has CDR1 MDHEN and CDR2 SYDVKM. Here the CDR3 DNA reads TGTGCCAGCAATGCCGGGACTAGCGGGGGAAATGAGCAGTTCTTC. Translating gives CASNAGTSGGNEQFF.

CDR3 nucleotide sequence: TGCGCCAGCAGCTTAGAGTACCAAGAGACCCAGTACTTC. It is translated as CASSLEYQETQYF. The gene calls are TRBV5-1 and TRBJ2-5; D not resolved. V was shortened by 2 bases and J by 0 bases, with 5 bases between the two germline ends. The CDR3 length is 13 residues. The germline gives CDR1 SGHRS, CDR2 YFSETQ.

This rearrangement joins TRBV14 to TRBJ1-3, with unresolved D. The CDR3 has 12 amino acids. Trimming shortened V by 1 base and J by 7 bases, and 5 bases separated the two germline ends. CDR1 is SGHDN and CDR2 is FVKESK in the germline V gene. DNA of the CDR3: TGTGCCAGCAGCCAAGTAGAGAACACCATATATTTT. The encoded protein is CASSQVENTIYF.

The chain employs TRBV10-3 and TRBJ1-1, with 7 positions matching TRBD1. V lost 10 bases to trimming and J lost 7 bases; unmatched junction nucleotides: 9. The CDR3 runs to 12 residues. Germline V gene sequence: CDR1 ENHRY, CDR2 SYGVKD. The CDR3 region has the DNA TGTGCCACCTGGACAGGTCAAGGTGAAGCTTTCTTT. Translating it yields CATWTGQGEAFF.

V usage is TRBV11-2 and J usage is TRBJ1-1, with unresolved D. The CDR3 is 15 amino acids. Germline CDR1 reads SGHAT; CDR2 reads FQNNGV. V shed 1 base and J shed 1 base, with 10 bases lying between them. The CDR3 DNA reads TGTGCCAGCAGCTTAGTACGAGGGAAGAACACTGAAGCTTTCTTT. Protein product: CASSLVRGKNTEAFF.

V gene TRBV5-4 combines with J gene TRBJ2-1; D gene unclear. There are 16 residues in the CDR3. V lost 4 bases and J 0 bases, leaving 14 bases between the germline ends. The germline V gene has CDR1 SGHNT and CDR2 YYREEE (reference sequence). For the CDR3, the DNA is TGTGCCAGCAGCAGGATGAGCGCACCCTCCTACAATGAGCAGTTCTTC. This translates into CASSRMSAPSYNEQFF.

This rearrangement joins TRBV6-5 to TRBJ1-4; possibly TRBD1 for D (5 bases). Trimming cost V 5 bases and J 3 bases, with 13 bases left between them. The CDR3 totals 15 residues. Germline CDR1 is MNHEY and CDR2 is SVGAGI. CDR3 region: CASSNQGLANEKLFF. Written as DNA, the CDR3 is TGTGCCAGCAGTAACCAGGGACTGGCTAATGAAAAACTGTTTTTT.

The chain recombines TRBV7-2 with TRBJ2-1, with 7 bases that match TRBD2. The CDR3 runs 13 residues. The V gene's germline CDR1 is SGHTA and CDR2 FQGNSA. The V and J ends lost 3 bases and 10 bases, in that order; junction bases with no gene match: 6. CDR3 in amino acids: CASSFPSGREQFF. In DNA form, the CDR3 reads TGTGCCAGCAGCTTCCCTAGCGGAAGGGAGCAGTTCTTC.

The rearrangement links TRBV6-5 to TRBJ2-3; 8 nucleotides agree with TRBD1. CDR1 and CDR2 from the germline V gene are MNHEY and SVGAGI. The CDR3 is 16 amino acids. V lost 0 bases to trimming and J lost 2 bases; unmatched junction nucleotides: 4. The CDR3 nucleotides read TGTGCCAGCAGTTACTCGATGACAGGGGTCACAGATACGCAGTATTTT. Its translation: CASSYSMTGVTDTQYF.

V usage is TRBV7-9 and J usage is TRBJ1-5, with D maybe TRBD1 (6 bases). The CDR3 runs 15 residues. The germline gives CDR1 SEHNR, CDR2 FQNEAQ (reference sequence). Trimming removed 1 base at V and 5 bases at J, with 12 bases between. CDR3 nucleotide sequence: TGTGCCAGCAGCTTAGTAGGGGGAAACGATCAGCCCCAGCATTTT. It is translated as CASSLVGGNDQPQHF.

The rearrangement links TRBV29-1 to TRBJ2-7; possibly TRBD2 for D (5 bases). V was pared by 0 bases and J by 4 bases, with 13 bases between. Germline V gives CDR1 SQVTM, CDR2 ANQGSEA. This CDR3 has 14 amino acids. As DNA, the CDR3 is TGCAGCGTTGAAGACCCCCTAGCTACGTACGAGCAGTACTTC. Translating it yields CSVEDPLATYEQYF.

J is TRBJ2-1 and V is TRBV25-1; weak D call: TRBD2 (5 bases). The CDR3 runs 15 residues. The germline V and J ends were trimmed by 8 bases and 3 bases, with 17 bases remaining between them. The germline V gene has CDR1 MGHDK and CDR2 SYGVNS. The CDR3 protein is CASQSLVGGYNEQFF. The DNA for the CDR3 is TGTGCCAGCCAGTCGTTAGTTGGAGGCTACAATGAGCAGTTCTTC.